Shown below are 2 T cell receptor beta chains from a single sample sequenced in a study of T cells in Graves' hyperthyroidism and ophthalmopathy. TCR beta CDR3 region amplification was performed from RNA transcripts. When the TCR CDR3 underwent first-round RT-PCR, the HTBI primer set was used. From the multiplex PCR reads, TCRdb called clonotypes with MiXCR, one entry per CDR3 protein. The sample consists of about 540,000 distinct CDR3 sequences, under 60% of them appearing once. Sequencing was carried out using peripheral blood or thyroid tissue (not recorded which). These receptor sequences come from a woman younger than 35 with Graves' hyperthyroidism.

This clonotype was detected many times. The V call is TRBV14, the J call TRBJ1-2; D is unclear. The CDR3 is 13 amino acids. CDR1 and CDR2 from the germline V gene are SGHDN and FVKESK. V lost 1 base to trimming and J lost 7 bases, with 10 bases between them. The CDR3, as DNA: TGTGCCAGCAGCCAAGTTGGGAATGGTGGCTACACCTTC. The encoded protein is CASSQVGNGGYTF.

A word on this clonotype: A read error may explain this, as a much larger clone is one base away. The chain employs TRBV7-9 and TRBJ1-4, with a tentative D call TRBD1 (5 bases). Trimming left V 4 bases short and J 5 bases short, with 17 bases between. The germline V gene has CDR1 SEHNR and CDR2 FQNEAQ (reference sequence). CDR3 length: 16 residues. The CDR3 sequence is CASSSKSWGSNEKLFF. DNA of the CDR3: TGTGCCAGCAGCTCCAAGTCCTGGGGGTCAAATGAAAAACTGTTTTTT.